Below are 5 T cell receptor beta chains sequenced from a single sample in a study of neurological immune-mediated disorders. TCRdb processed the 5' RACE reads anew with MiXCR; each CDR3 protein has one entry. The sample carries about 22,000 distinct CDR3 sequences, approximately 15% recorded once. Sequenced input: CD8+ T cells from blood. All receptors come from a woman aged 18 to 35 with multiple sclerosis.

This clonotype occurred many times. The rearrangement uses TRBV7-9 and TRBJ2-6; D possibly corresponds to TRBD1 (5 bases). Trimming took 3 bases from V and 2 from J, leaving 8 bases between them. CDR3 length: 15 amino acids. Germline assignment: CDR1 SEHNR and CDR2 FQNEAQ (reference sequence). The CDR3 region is CASSFLGAGANVLTF. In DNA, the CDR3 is TGTGCCAGCAGCTTTTTAGGGGCTGGGGCCAACGTCCTGACTTTC.

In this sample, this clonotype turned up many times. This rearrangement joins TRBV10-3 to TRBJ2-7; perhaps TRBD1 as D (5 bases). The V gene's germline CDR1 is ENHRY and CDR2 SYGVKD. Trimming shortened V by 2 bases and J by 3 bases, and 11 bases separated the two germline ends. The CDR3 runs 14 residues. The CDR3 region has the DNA TGTGCCATCAGTGAGATAAGGGGTGGCTACGAGCAGTACTTC. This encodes CAISEIRGGYEQYF.

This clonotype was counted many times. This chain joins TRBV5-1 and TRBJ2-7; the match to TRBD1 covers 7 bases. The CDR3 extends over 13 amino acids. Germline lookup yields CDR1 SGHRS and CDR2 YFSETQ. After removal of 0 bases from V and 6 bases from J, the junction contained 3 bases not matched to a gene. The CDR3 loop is CASSLGQGSEQYF. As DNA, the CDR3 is TGCGCCAGCAGCTTGGGACAGGGTAGCGAGCAGTACTTC.

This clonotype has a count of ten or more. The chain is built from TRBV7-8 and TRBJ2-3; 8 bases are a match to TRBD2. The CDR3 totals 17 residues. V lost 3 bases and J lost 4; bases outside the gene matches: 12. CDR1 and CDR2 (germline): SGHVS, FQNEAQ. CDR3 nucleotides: TGTGCCAGCAGCTTCCCATTAGCGGGGCACCGGGCAGATACGCAGTATTTT. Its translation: CASSFPLAGHRADTQYF.

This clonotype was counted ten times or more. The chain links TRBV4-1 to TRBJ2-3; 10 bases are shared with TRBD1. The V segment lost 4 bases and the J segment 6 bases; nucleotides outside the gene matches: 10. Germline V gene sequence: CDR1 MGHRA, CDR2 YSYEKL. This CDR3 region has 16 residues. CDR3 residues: CASSLRDRGAGDTQYF. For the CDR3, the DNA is TGCGCCAGCAGCCTCAGGGACAGGGGAGCGGGGGATACGCAGTATTTT.